A selection of T cell receptor beta chains follows, all from one sample in a study of neurological immune-mediated disorders. TCRdb ran MiXCR on the 5' RACE reads and lists one entry per CDR3 protein. In the table there are about 18,000 distinct CDR3 sequences, around 13% of which are singletons. Sequenced sample: CD4+ T cells from blood. The receptors come from a woman aged 55-75 years with HTLV-1-associated myelopathy (HAM/TSP). The CDR3 runs from the conserved cysteine through the conserved F or W. A D gene is named only where the DNA matches it firmly. Size tells how often a clone was seen (once, few, many) or the class of an expanded clone, and some rows leave it out.

D gene: -
clone size: many
J gene: TRBJ2-3
V gene: TRBV20-1
CDR3 protein: CSARELARDTQYF
CDR3 DNA: TGCAGTGCTAGAGAGCTAGCCCGAGATACGCAGTATTTT

D gene: -
clone size: medium-sized
J gene: TRBJ2-3
V gene: TRBV20-1
CDR3 protein: CSAQAEGGDTQYF
CDR3 DNA: TGCAGTGCCCAAGCGGAGGGAGGAGATACGCAGTATTTT

D gene: TRBD2
clone size: -
J gene: TRBJ2-2
V gene: TRBV19
CDR3 protein: CASSYGLAGAGELFF
CDR3 DNA: TGTGCCAGTAGTTACGGCCTAGCGGGGGCCGGGGAGCTGTTTTTT

D gene: -
clone size: many
J gene: TRBJ1-1
V gene: TRBV15
CDR3 protein: CATSREGSSTEAFF
CDR3 DNA: TGTGCCACCAGCAGAGAGGGCAGCTCCACTGAAGCTTTCTTT

D gene: -
clone size: many
J gene: TRBJ1-2
V gene: TRBV29-1
CDR3 protein: CSVAATVGGYTF
CDR3 DNA: TGCAGCGTTGCGGCCACAGTCGGGGGCTACACCTTC

D gene: -
clone size: many
J gene: TRBJ2-1
V gene: TRBV24-1
CDR3 protein: CATSALERGEQFF
CDR3 DNA: TGTGCCACCAGTGCCCTGGAGAGGGGTGAGCAGTTCTTC

D gene: -
clone size: many
J gene: TRBJ1-5
V gene: TRBV10-3
CDR3 protein: CAISESVGGHQPQHF
CDR3 DNA: TGTGCCATCAGTGAGTCGGTCGGGGGGCACCAGCCCCAGCATTTT

D gene: -
clone size: many
J gene: TRBJ1-1
V gene: TRBV5-1
CDR3 protein: CASSLVPGLNTEAFF
CDR3 DNA: TGCGCCAGCAGCTTGGTTCCCGGCCTGAACACTGAAGCTTTCTTT

D gene: TRBD2
clone size: -
J gene: TRBJ2-1
V gene: TRBV11-3
CDR3 protein: CASSSGTTYNAQFF
CDR3 DNA: TGTGCTAGCAGCTCCGGGACTACATACAATGCGCAGTTCTTC

D gene: -
clone size: many
J gene: TRBJ1-1
V gene: TRBV6-6
CDR3 protein: CASSYSRPGRTEAFF
CDR3 DNA: TGTGCCAGCAGTTACTCGAGACCAGGGCGGACTGAAGCTTTCTTT

D gene: -
clone size: many
J gene: TRBJ1-4
V gene: TRBV7-2
CDR3 protein: CASSLVAGSNEKLFF
CDR3 DNA: TGTGCCAGCAGCTTAGTTGCAGGGTCTAATGAAAAACTGTTTTTT

D gene: -
clone size: many
J gene: TRBJ2-4
V gene: TRBV18
CDR3 protein: CASSPPAKNIQYF
CDR3 DNA: TGTGCCAGCTCACCACCGGCCAAAAACATTCAGTACTTC

D gene: -
clone size: -
J gene: TRBJ1-5
V gene: TRBV7-2
CDR3 protein: CASSYDGDRQPQHF
CDR3 DNA: TGTGCCAGCAGTTACGACGGAGACAGACAGCCCCAGCATTTT

D gene: TRBD2
clone size: many
J gene: TRBJ2-3
V gene: TRBV7-7
CDR3 protein: CASSSGGAADTQYF
CDR3 DNA: TGTGCCAGCAGCTCCGGGGGGGCCGCAGATACGCAGTATTTT